A single sample is the source of the 3 T cell receptor beta chains below, sequenced in a study of immune characterization of retroperitoneal liposarcoma. TCRdb re-called the PCR reads through MiXCR, storing one row per CDR3 protein. Here the sample spans approximately 11,000 distinct CDR3 sequences, roughly 26% being singletons. The source material was blood. The receptors here all came from a male donor with retroperitoneal liposarcoma.

This clonotype was seen at least ten times. The chain carries TRBV7-3 and TRBJ2-1, with 8 bases lining up with TRBD2. J lost 9 bases, V lost 5 bases, and 12 bases had no gene match. The germline V gene has CDR1 SGHTA and CDR2 FQGTGA. The CDR3 is made up of 15 amino acids. Here the CDR3 reads CASSEEGSGMSEQFF. The DNA for the CDR3 is TGTGCCAGCAGCGAGGAAGGTAGCGGGATGTCTGAGCAGTTCTTC.

Many counts were recorded for this clonotype. This chain connects TRBV12-5 to TRBJ1-5; 10 bases line up with TRBD1. From germline, CDR1 is LGHNT and CDR2 FRNRAP. The CDR3 consists of 16 residues. V dropped 4 bases and J dropped 5; count of bases not matched to a gene: 8. The DNA of the CDR3 is TGTGCTAGTGGTTCGCGCGGACAGGGGGGCGATCAGCCCCAGCATTTT. Amino acid sequence: CASGSRGQGGDQPQHF.

This chain uses TRBV25-1 with TRBJ2-1, with D perhaps being TRBD1 or TRBD2 (5 bases each). The end of the DNA aligns better with TRBJ2-7, so the J call may be wrong. The CDR3 length is 14 residues. Germline V gene data show CDR1 as MGHDK and CDR2 as SYGVNS. CDR3 coding DNA: TGTGCCAGCACACCCGGGACGCCGCCCTACGAGCAGTACTTC. Residues: CASTPGTPPYEQYF.